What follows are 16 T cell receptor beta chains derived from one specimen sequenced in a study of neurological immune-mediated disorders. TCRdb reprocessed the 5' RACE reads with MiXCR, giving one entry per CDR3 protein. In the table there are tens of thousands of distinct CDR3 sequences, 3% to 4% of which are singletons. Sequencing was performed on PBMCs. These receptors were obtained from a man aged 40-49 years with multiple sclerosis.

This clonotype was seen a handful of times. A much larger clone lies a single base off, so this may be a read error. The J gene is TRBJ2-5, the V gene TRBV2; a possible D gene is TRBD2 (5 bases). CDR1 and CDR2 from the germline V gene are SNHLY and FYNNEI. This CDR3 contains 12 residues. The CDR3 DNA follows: TGTGCCAGCAGTTCGAGCGGAGAGAACCAGTACTTC. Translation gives CASSSSGENQYF. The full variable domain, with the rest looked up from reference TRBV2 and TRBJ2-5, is EPEVTQTPSHQVTQMGQEVILRCVPISNHLYFYWYRQILGQKVEFLVSFYNNEISEKSEIFDDQFSVERPDGSNFTLKIRSTKLEDSAMYFCASSSSGENQYFGPGTRLLVL.

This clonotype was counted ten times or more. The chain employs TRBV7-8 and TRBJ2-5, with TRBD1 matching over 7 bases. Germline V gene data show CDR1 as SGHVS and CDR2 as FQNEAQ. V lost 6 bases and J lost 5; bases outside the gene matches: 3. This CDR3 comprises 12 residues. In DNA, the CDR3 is TGTGCCAGCAGAAACAGGGGTGAGACCCAGTACTTC. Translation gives CASRNRGETQYF.

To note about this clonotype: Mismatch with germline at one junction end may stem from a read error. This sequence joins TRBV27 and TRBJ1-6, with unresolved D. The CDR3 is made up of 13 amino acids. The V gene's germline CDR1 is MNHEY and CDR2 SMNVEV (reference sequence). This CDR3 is CASSLTPNSTLNF. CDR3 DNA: TGTGCCAGCAGTTTAACCCCCAATTCAACCCTCAACTTT.

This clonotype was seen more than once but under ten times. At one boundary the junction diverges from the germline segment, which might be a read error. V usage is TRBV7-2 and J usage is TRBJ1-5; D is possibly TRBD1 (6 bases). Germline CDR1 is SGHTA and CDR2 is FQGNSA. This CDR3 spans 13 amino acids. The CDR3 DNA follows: TGTGCCAGCAGCTCTACAGGGTTCAAGACCCAGAATTTT. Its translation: CASSSTGFKTQNF.

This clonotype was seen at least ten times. In nucleotides, the CDR3 is TGTGCCAGCAGCCCCGGGGGGGACGAGCAGTACTTC. Translated: CASSPGGDEQYF. J is TRBJ2-7 and V is TRBV7-9; TRBD2 matches 8 bases. In germline, CDR1 is SEHNR, CDR2 FQNEAQ (reference sequence). V trimming: 5 bases; J trimming: 5 bases; junction bases outside the gene matches: 2. This CDR3 is 12 amino acids long.

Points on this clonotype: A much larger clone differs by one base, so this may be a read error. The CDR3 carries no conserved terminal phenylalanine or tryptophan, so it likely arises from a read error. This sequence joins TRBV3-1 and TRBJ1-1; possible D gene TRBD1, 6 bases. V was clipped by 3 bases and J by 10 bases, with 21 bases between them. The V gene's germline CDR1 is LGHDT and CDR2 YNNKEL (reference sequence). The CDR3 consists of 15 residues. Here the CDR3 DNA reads TGTGCCAGCAGCCACGACGGACAAGGAAGGGGGTTAGCTTTCCTT. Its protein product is CASSHDGQGRGLAFL.

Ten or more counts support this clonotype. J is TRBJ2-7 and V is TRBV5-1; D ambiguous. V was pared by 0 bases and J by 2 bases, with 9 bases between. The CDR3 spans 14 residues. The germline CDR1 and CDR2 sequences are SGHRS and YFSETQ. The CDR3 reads CASSLGQETYEQYF. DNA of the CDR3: TGCGCCAGCAGCTTGGGGCAGGAAACCTACGAGCAGTACTTC.

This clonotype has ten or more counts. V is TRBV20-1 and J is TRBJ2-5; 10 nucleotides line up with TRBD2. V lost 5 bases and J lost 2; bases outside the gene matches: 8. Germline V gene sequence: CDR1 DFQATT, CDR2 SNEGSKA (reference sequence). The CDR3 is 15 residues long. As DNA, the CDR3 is TGCAGTGCTGGCAGGACTAGCGGAGAACAAGAGACCCAGTACTTC. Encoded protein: CSAGRTSGEQETQYF.

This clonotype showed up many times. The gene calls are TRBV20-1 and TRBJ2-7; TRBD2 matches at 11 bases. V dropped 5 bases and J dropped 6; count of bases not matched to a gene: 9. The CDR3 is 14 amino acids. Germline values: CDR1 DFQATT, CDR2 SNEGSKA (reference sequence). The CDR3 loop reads CSAPISGRVLEQYF. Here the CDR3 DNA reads TGCAGTGCTCCTATTAGCGGGAGGGTCCTCGAGCAGTACTTC.

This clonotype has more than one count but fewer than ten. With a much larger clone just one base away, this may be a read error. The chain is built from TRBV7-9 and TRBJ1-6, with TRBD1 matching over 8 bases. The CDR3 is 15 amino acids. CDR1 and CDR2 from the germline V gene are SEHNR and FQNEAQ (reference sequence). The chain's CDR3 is CASSPPGGGNSPLNF. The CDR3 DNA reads TGTGCCAGCTCTCCCCCAGGGGGCGGGAATTCACCCCTCAACTTT.

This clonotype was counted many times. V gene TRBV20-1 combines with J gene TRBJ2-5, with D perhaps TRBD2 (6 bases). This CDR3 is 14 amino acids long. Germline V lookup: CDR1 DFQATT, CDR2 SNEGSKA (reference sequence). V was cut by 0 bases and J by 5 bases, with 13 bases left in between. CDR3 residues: CSARDLAGRETQYF. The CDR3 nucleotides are TGCAGTGCTAGAGATCTGGCGGGGCGGGAGACCCAGTACTTC.

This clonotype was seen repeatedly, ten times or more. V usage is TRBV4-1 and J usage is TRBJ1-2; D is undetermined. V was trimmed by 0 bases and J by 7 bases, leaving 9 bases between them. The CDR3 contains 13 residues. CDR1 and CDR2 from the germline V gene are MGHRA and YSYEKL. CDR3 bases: TGCGCCAGCAGCCAAGATCCCGCTGGTGGCTACACCTTC. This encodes CASSQDPAGGYTF.

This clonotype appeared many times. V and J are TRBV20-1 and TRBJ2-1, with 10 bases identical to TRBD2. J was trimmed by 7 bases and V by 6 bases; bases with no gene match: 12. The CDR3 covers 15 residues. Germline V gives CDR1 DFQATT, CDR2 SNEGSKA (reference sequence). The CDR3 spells CSAPPAGGPGNEQFF. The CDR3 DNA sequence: TGCAGTGCCCCACCAGCGGGAGGGCCGGGGAATGAGCAGTTCTTC.

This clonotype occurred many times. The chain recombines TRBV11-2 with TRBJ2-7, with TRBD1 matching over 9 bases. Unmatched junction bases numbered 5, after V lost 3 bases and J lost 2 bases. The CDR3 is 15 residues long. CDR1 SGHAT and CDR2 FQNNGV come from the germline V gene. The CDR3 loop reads CASSFTGQGTYEQYF. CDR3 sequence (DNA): TGTGCCAGCAGCTTTACTGGACAGGGGACCTACGAGCAGTACTTC.

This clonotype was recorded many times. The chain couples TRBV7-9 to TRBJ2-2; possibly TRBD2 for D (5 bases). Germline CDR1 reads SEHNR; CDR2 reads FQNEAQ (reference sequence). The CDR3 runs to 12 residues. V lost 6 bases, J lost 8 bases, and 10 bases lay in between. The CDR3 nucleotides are TGTGCCAGCAGACCGGAGGTGGGGGAGCTGTTTTTT. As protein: CASRPEVGELFF.

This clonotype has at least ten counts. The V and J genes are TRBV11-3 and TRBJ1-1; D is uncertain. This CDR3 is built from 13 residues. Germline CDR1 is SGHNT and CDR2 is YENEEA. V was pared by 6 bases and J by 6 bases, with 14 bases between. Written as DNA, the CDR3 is TGTGCCAGCAGTTTCAACCTAGGGTCTGAAGCTTTCTTT. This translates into CASSFNLGSEAFF.